A selection of T cell receptor beta chains follows, all from one sample in a study of cytomegalovirus exposure and HLA in healthy donors. Generated by immunoSEQ multiplex PCR, the TCRdb table keeps only in-frame clones and is missing some. Here the sample spans about 140,000 clones, around 75% being singletons. The sequenced sample was PBMCs. The source of these receptors is a female donor in good health and CMV-seronegative. CDR3s include the opening cysteine and the closing phenylalanine or tryptophan. D genes are given only for firm matches. Not every row has a clone size; where given, it reads once, few, many or a size class.

d_call: NA
clone_size: NA
v_call: TRBV10-3
j_call: TRBJ2-6
cdr3_aa: CAISGGGHPASGANVLTF
cdr3_nt: TGTGCCATCAGTGGGGGGGGACACCCTGCCTCTGGGGCCAACGTCCTGACTTTC

d_call: TRBD1
clone_size: few
v_call: TRBV5-1
j_call: TRBJ1-1
cdr3_aa: CASSDGTARNTEAFF
cdr3_nt: TGCGCCAGCAGCGATGGGACAGCCCGGAACACTGAAGCTTTCTTT

d_call: NA
clone_size: NA
v_call: TRBV6-6
j_call: TRBJ2-7
cdr3_aa: CASSLGGVEQYF
cdr3_nt: TGTGCCAGCAGTTTGGGGGGAGTCGAGCAGTACTTC

d_call: TRBD2
clone_size: NA
v_call: TRBV27
j_call: TRBJ2-7
cdr3_aa: CASSLRLAGSYEQYF
cdr3_nt: TGTGCCAGCAGTTTGCGACTAGCGGGGTCCTACGAGCAGTACTTC

d_call: NA
clone_size: few
v_call: TRBV7-2
j_call: TRBJ2-7
cdr3_aa: CASSPRRAELYEQYF
cdr3_nt: TGTGCCAGCAGCCCACGGAGGGCCGAGCTCTACGAGCAGTACTTC

d_call: TRBD2
clone_size: NA
v_call: TRBV27
j_call: TRBJ2-7
cdr3_aa: CASSTRTSGSGEQYF
cdr3_nt: TGTGCCAGCAGTACACGGACTAGCGGGAGCGGGGAGCAGTACTTC

d_call: NA
clone_size: NA
v_call: TRBV10-2
j_call: TRBJ2-1
cdr3_aa: CASSGGLSGGYNEQFF
cdr3_nt: TGCGCCAGCAGTGGCGGGCTATCCGGGGGATACAATGAGCAGTTCTTC

d_call: TRBD1
clone_size: NA
v_call: TRBV28
j_call: TRBJ2-7
cdr3_aa: CASTQSWTGEQYF
cdr3_nt: TGTGCCAGCACCCAGTCCTGGACAGGTGAGCAGTACTTC

d_call: NA
clone_size: NA
v_call: TRBV29-1
j_call: TRBJ1-1
cdr3_aa: CSVDEGSFF
cdr3_nt: TGCAGCGTTGATGAGGGATCCTTCTTT

d_call: NA
clone_size: NA
v_call: TRBV29-1
j_call: TRBJ2-1
cdr3_aa: CSVEDGSSYLNSEQFF
cdr3_nt: TGCAGCGTTGAAGATGGTTCCAGTTATTTAAACAGTGAGCAGTTCTTC

d_call: NA
clone_size: once
v_call: TRBV29-1
j_call: TRBJ2-1
cdr3_aa: CSGGRGTYNGQFF
cdr3_nt: TGCAGCGGGGGCAGGGGCACCTACAATGGGCAGTTCTTC

d_call: TRBD1
clone_size: few
v_call: TRBV19
j_call: TRBJ1-1
cdr3_aa: CASSRTGDTEAFF
cdr3_nt: TGTGCCAGTAGTCGAACAGGGGACACTGAAGCTTTCTTT

d_call: TRBD1
clone_size: NA
v_call: TRBV9
j_call: TRBJ2-7
cdr3_aa: CASSVAGTASYEQYF
cdr3_nt: TGTGCCAGCAGCGTCGCCGGGACAGCTTCCTACGAGCAGTACTTC

d_call: NA
clone_size: once
v_call: TRBV5-4
j_call: TRBJ2-1
cdr3_aa: CASSLGTERTYNEQFF
cdr3_nt: TGTGCCAGCAGCTTGGGGACTGAACGAACCTACAATGAGCAGTTCTTC

d_call: TRBD1
clone_size: NA
v_call: TRBV5-6
j_call: TRBJ2-3
cdr3_aa: CASSLGGGGTDTQYF
cdr3_nt: TGTGCCAGCAGCTTGGGAGGGGGCGGCACAGATACGCAGTATTTT

d_call: TRBD2
clone_size: NA
v_call: TRBV2
j_call: TRBJ2-2
cdr3_aa: CASGDASGSIGELFF
cdr3_nt: TGTGCCAGCGGTGATGCTAGCGGGAGCATCGGGGAGCTGTTTTTT